This T cell receptor beta chain appears in the sequencing data of a study of blood T cell repertoires in COVID-19. Study at large: PBMCs, B-cell-depleted T cells, or T cells provided the cDNA or gDNA that made up the material.

This table comes from immunoSEQ multiplex PCR, and its TCRdb copy is limited to in-frame clones, with some not included. The sample carries roughly 90,000 clones, 85% recorded once. The sequenced material came from peripheral blood. The sequence came from a man aged 45-60 years with acute or convalescent COVID-19.

The CDR3 region is CASSLEAAGFSHLHF. For the CDR3, the DNA is TGTGCCAGCAGCTTGGAGGCGGCAGGGTTTTCTCACCTCCACTTT. J is TRBJ1-6 and V is TRBV5-4; tentatively, D is TRBD1 (5 bases). This CDR3 has 15 residues. Trimming cost V 0 bases and J 15 bases, with 19 bases left between them. CDR1 is SGHNT and CDR2 is YYREEE in the germline V gene (reference sequence).